This T cell receptor beta chain was documented in a study of T cell responses to AZD1222 COVID-19 vaccine. As for the study in general: Second doses that came at about 4 or about 12 weeks were put together. Findings of the study overall: Targets within unmutated variant regions were reportedly found for nearly half of spike-specific TCRs. There were mostly white British donors and more females than males, and clonal diversity was possibly underestimated. Scientists sampled the repertoires only once the peak T cell response had passed.

The table came from immunoSEQ multiplex PCR; TCRdb's copy has only in-frame clones and leaves some out. Counted here are about 120,000 clones, around 92% occurring once; the ten biggest clones make up 14%. Trimming removed 0 bases from V and 3 bases from J, with 16 bases in between. CDR3 size: 16 residues. Germline-derived CDR1 and CDR2 are SGHRS and YFSETQ. A remark on this clone: Antigen specificity is unknown.

The genes are TRBV5-1 and TRBJ2-7, with TRBD1 as a possible D gene (5 bases). The sequence derives from an adult in good health. The sequencing used peripheral blood, collected on day 0 of AZD1222 vaccination. The CDR3, as DNA: TGCGCCAGCAGCTTGGAGGCCCCAGGGCCCATCTACGAGCAGTACTTC. This sequence encodes CASSLEAPGPIYEQYF.